Following are 24 T cell receptor beta chains from one sample sequenced in a study of T cells in women clearing cervical HPV infection. Assay: immunoSEQ multiplex PCR; the TCRdb copy retains only in-frame clones and omits some. This sample carries 36,000 or so clones, with roughly 3.7% going to the ten biggest clones. The specimen was blood buffy coat. These receptors all stem from a woman between 18 and 70 years old with a cervical HPV16 infection that either progressed to CIN3+ or cleared (not recorded which).

On this clone itself: The sequenced fragment ends 3 residues before the CDR3 boundary, so the rest is inferred from the germline J gene. The V call is TRBV9, the J call TRBJ2-3; 7 nucleotides line up with TRBD2. V dropped 4 bases and J dropped 3; count of bases not matched to a gene: 8. From germline, CDR1 is SGDLS and CDR2 YYNGEE. This CDR3 region has 15 residues. The DNA read from the CDR3 is TGTGCCAGCAGCCACCCAGGCGGGGGAACAGATACG. It translates to CASSHPGGGTDT. From start to end, the CDR3 is CASSHPGGGTDTQYF.

For this clone: The observed sequence ends 3 residues before the CDR3 terminus, with the missing tail filled in from the germline J gene. This rearrangement joins TRBV2 to TRBJ1-2, with a tentative D call TRBD1 (5 bases). In germline, CDR1 is SNHLY, CDR2 FYNNEI. The CDR3 extends over 16 amino acids. This CDR3 reads CASSTTSGALSYDYTF. The CDR3 bases that were read are TGTGCCAGCAGTACTACTAGCGGGGCCCTCTCCTACGAC.

A word on this clone: The CDR3 is cut off 3 residues early in the read; its end comes from the germline J gene. This chain uses TRBV19 with TRBJ2-1; maybe TRBD1 (6 bases). The CDR3 is 13 residues long. The germline V gene has CDR1 LNHDA and CDR2 SQIVND (reference sequence). V gave up 5 bases and J gave up 6 bases, with 11 bases separating them. This CDR3 reads CASSEWGPNEQFF. CDR3 DNA, as far as it was read: TGTGCCAGTAGTGAGTGGGGGCCCAATGAG.

As regards this clone: The CDR3 is cut off 3 residues early in the read; its end comes from the germline J gene. V usage is TRBV9 and J usage is TRBJ1-1; TRBD1 might be the D (6 bases). V was cut by 7 bases and J by 0 bases, with 16 bases left in between. Germline values: CDR1 SGDLS, CDR2 YYNGEE. The CDR3 runs 15 residues. The CDR3 DNA, read in part, is TGTGCCAGCGGCGGGGGCACCAACCTGAACACTGAA. Amino acid sequence: CASGGGTNLNTE. The whole CDR3 protein reads CASGGGTNLNTEAFF.

The part of the CDR3 DNA that was read is TGTGCCAGCAGCTTAAACTCAGGGAGCTCCTACGAG. The encoded protein is CASSLNSGSSYE. The complete CDR3 protein is CASSLNSGSSYEQYF. This chain links TRBV11-2 with TRBJ2-7, with D perhaps assigned TRBD1 or TRBD2 (5 bases each). The DNA ends 3 residues before the CDR3 does, and the rest of the CDR3 is filled in from the germline J gene. V was pared by 2 bases and J by 0 bases, with 11 bases between. CDR1 SGHAT and CDR2 FQNNGV come from the germline V gene. The CDR3 length is 15 residues.

The CDR3: CSATGGRGLRNTEAFF. The part of the CDR3 DNA that was read is TGCAGTGCTACCGGGGGACGGGGCCTTAGGAACACTGAA. The chain uses TRBV20-1 and TRBJ1-1; TRBD1 might be the D (5 bases). Read sequence stops 3 residues before the CDR3 end, and the germline J gene provides the missing end. Germline V gene lookup returns CDR1 DFQATT and CDR2 SNEGSKA (reference sequence). Trimming shortened V by 4 bases and J by 1 base, and 19 bases separated the two germline ends. The CDR3 contains 16 residues.

About this clone itself: The missing CDR3 end, 3 residues past where the read stops, is filled in from the germline J gene. The chain employs TRBV30 and TRBJ1-1; 7 bases map to TRBD1. Germline V gene lookup returns CDR1 GTSNPN and CDR2 SVGIG (reference sequence). The CDR3 is made up of 13 amino acids. The covered CDR3 bases are TGTGCCTGGAGTGGTCGACAGGGTGAAGGA. Amino acid sequence: CAWSGRQGEG. Given in full, the CDR3 is CAWSGRQGEGAFF.

With respect to this clone: The sequence runs out 3 residues before the end of the CDR3; the remainder is reconstructed from the germline J gene. The genes are TRBV5-4 and TRBJ2-3; 8 bases align to TRBD1. The CDR3 is 16 amino acids. CDR1 is SGHNT and CDR2 is YYREEE in the germline V gene (reference sequence). The V segment lost 1 base and the J segment 2 bases; nucleotides outside the gene matches: 6. This CDR3 is CASSLKNRGFTDTQYF. CDR3 DNA, as far as it was read: TGTGCCAGCAGCTTGAAAAACAGGGGGTTCACAGATACG.

As concerns this clone: The DNA ends 3 residues before the CDR3 does, and the rest of the CDR3 is filled in from the germline J gene. This sequence joins TRBV19 and TRBJ1-1; 8 positions match TRBD1. The CDR3 has 16 residues. V was pared by 4 bases and J by 0 bases, with 7 bases of the junction left unmatched. From germline, CDR1 is LNHDA and CDR2 SQIVND (reference sequence). The CDR3 region is CASSTSGGLMNTEAFF. The sequenced CDR3 bases are TGTGCCAGTAGTACCTCAGGGGGCTTGATGAACACTGAA.

Notes on this clone: The CDR3 goes on 3 residues after the read ends, and that part is filled in from the germline J gene. The chain couples TRBV12-3 or TRBV12-4 to TRBJ2-1, with TRBD1 identical over 10 bases. This CDR3 comprises 18 residues. V was clipped by 6 bases and J by 6 bases; unmatched bases: 17. The CDR3 sequence: CASSPGTTGTGVFNEQFF. The DNA read from the CDR3 is TGTGCCAGCAGCCCTGGTACAACCGGGACAGGGGTTTTCAATGAG.

Notes on this clone: The missing CDR3 end, 3 residues past where the read stops, is filled in from the germline J gene. The gene calls are TRBV7-2 and TRBJ1-2; maybe TRBD1 (5 bases). The CDR3 runs to 13 residues. Trimming removed 0 bases at V and 6 bases at J, with 8 bases between. From germline, CDR1 is SGHTA and CDR2 FQGNSA. The sequenced CDR3 bases are TGTGCCAGCAGCTTAGCCAGGGCGGATGGC. Translation: CASSLARADG. The CDR3 reads in full as CASSLARADGYTF.

Details on this clone: The CDR3 goes on 3 residues after the read ends, and that part is filled in from the germline J gene. The gene calls are TRBV6-2 or TRBV6-3 and TRBJ1-1; D possibly corresponds to TRBD1 (6 bases). Germline CDR1 MNHEY, CDR2 SVGEGT. V dropped 6 bases and J dropped 4 bases, with 18 bases sitting between them. This CDR3 is 15 amino acids long. The sequenced part of the CDR3 DNA is TGTGCCAGCAGCCCCACCGGGGGGCGCAGCACTGAA. Translation gives CASSPTGGRSTE. The CDR3 in its entirety is CASSPTGGRSTEAFF.

In the case of this clone: The read gets to within 3 residues of the CDR3 end, and the germline J gene fills in the rest. The chain has TRBV7-9 and TRBJ1-4; D perhaps matches TRBD1 (6 bases). Deletions cut 5 bases from V and 6 bases from J, with 16 bases between. The CDR3 contains 15 residues. Germline lookup yields CDR1 SEHNR and CDR2 FQNEAQ (reference sequence). CDR3 amino acids: CASSPTVGGDEKLFF. The CDR3 bases that were read are TGTGCCAGCAGCCCTACGGTAGGGGGGGATGAAAAA. The variable domain in full, with the rest retrieved from reference TRBV7-9 and TRBJ1-4, is DTGVSQNPRHKITKRGQNVTFRCDPISEHNRLYWYRQTLGQGPEFLTYFQNEAQLEKSRLLSDRFSAERPKGSFSTLEIQRTEQGDSAMYLCASSPTVGGDEKLFFGSGTQLSVL.

About this clone: One end of the junction varies from germline; a read error may be responsible. This CDR3 is CASSQEISGSYEQYF. CDR3 bases read: TGCGCCAGCAGCCAAGAAATTAGCGGCTCCTACGAG. The chain is built from TRBV4-2 and TRBJ2-7; weak D call: TRBD2 (6 bases). The read falls 3 residues short of the CDR3 end, and the missing part is taken from the germline J gene. The germline CDR1 and CDR2 sequences are LGHNA and YNFKEQ. The CDR3 runs to 15 residues.

For this clone: Read data end 3 residues before the CDR3 end; the end is taken from the germline J gene. This sequence joins TRBV7-8 and TRBJ1-4; D possibly corresponds to TRBD1 (5 bases). V lost 8 bases and J 10 bases, leaving 11 bases between the germline ends. The CDR3 length is 11 residues. Germline V gene lookup returns CDR1 SGHVS and CDR2 FQNEAQ. CDR3 sequence: CASALGGKLFF. The part of the CDR3 DNA that was read is TGTGCCAGCGCCCTGGGGGGAAAA.

As for this clone: The sequenced fragment ends 3 residues before the CDR3 boundary, so the rest is inferred from the germline J gene. This chain joins TRBV5-4 and TRBJ1-1, with 7 bases lining up with TRBD1. The J segment lost 3 bases and the V segment lost 3 bases, leaving 11 bases of the junction unmatched. The CDR3 is 16 residues long. Germline-derived CDR1 and CDR2 are SGHNT and YYREEE (reference sequence). The chain's CDR3 is CASSYNRGGGYTEAFF. Incomplete CDR3 DNA: TGTGCCAGCAGCTACAACAGGGGAGGAGGGTACACTGAA. The complete variable domain, with remaining parts taken from reference TRBV5-4 and TRBJ1-1, reads ETGVTQSPTHLIKTRGQQVTLRCSSQSGHNTVSWYQQALGQGPQFIFQYYREEENGRGNFPPRFSGLQFPNYSSELNVNALELDDSALYLCASSYNRGGGYTEAFFGQGTRLTVV.

As for this clone: The CDR3 end is not reached by the read, which stops 3 residues before it; the germline J gene fills it in. V gene TRBV13 combines with J gene TRBJ1-4; TRBD1 aligns across 7 bases. Trimming took 0 bases from V and 7 from J; bases not matched to a gene: 5. The CDR3 sequence is 15 residues long. Germline V lookup: CDR1 PRHDT, CDR2 FYEKMQ (reference sequence). The CDR3 region is CASSLGTGSGEKLFF. The part of the CDR3 DNA that was read is TGTGCCAGCAGCTTAGGGACAGGGAGTGGTGAAAAA.

The CDR3 reads CASSQAIGQGFLEQYF. Partial CDR3 DNA: TGTGCCAGCAGCCAAGCGATAGGACAGGGGTTCCTCGAG. The chain carries TRBV4-2 and TRBJ2-7, with TRBD1 matching 9 bases. The read stops 3 residues short of the end of the CDR3; the missing end is completed from the germline J gene. The CDR3 runs 16 residues. J lost 6 bases, V lost 1 base, and 10 bases had no gene match. Germline CDR1 is LGHNA and CDR2 is YNFKEQ.

Worth noting for this clone: The read halts 3 residues ahead of the CDR3 end, with the missing end drawn from the germline J gene. The J gene is TRBJ1-1, the V gene TRBV6-1; 11 bases agree with TRBD1. Per germline, CDR1 MNHNS and CDR2 SASEGT. J lost 7 bases, V lost 3 bases, and 7 bases had no gene match. The CDR3 has 15 residues. The DNA read from the CDR3 is TGTGCCAGCAGTGAGGCCGGACAGGGGGCAGGTGAA. Its translation is CASSEAGQGAGE. In full, the CDR3 is CASSEAGQGAGEAFF.

Regarding this clone: The read terminates 3 residues before the CDR3 end, so the remaining end is supplied by the germline J gene. The genes are TRBV10-3 and TRBJ1-6; 9 nucleotides align to TRBD1. With 6 bases clipped from V and 6 bases from J, the junction kept 3 bases outside the gene matches. The CDR3 contains 14 residues. Germline V gene lookup returns CDR1 ENHRY and CDR2 SYGVKD. The CDR3 DNA, read in part, is TGTGCCATCAGGGGGACAGGGCTTAATTCACCC. Translating gives CAIRGTGLNSP. The CDR3, in full, reads CAIRGTGLNSPLHF.

Notes on this clone: The read comes to an end 3 residues before the CDR3 does, leaving the germline J gene to fill in the end. This chain joins TRBV28 and TRBJ2-7; TRBD1 is a possible D gene (5 bases). The CDR3 has 15 amino acids. Deletions cut 2 bases from V and 4 bases from J, with 15 bases between. Germline V gene sequence: CDR1 MDHEN, CDR2 SYDVKM. Partial CDR3 DNA: TGTGCCAGCAGTTTAAGGGCAGGGAACGTATACGAG. It translates to CASSLRAGNVYE. The complete CDR3 reads CASSLRAGNVYEQYF.

As regards this clone: The sequence runs out 3 residues before the end of the CDR3; the remainder is reconstructed from the germline J gene. V usage is TRBV18 and J usage is TRBJ1-2, with a possible D match to TRBD1 (5 bases). CDR3 length equals 14 residues. Germline CDR1 is KGHSH and CDR2 is LQKENI. The CDR3 region is CASSPGRDYHDYTF. CDR3 DNA (partial): TGTGCCAGCTCACCAGGCAGGGATTACCATGAC.

The sequenced part of the CDR3 DNA is TGTGCCACCCGACAGGGGACGACTGAA. Encoded protein: CATRQGTTE. The whole CDR3 is CATRQGTTEAFF. This chain joins TRBV5-6 and TRBJ1-1; 8 bases fit TRBD1. The read comes to an end 3 residues before the CDR3 does, leaving the germline J gene to fill in the end. The germline CDR1 and CDR2 sequences are SGHDT and YYEEEE. Unmatched junction bases numbered 6, after V lost 9 bases and J lost 5 bases. This CDR3 has 12 residues.

With respect to this clone: Read data end 3 residues before the CDR3 end; the end is taken from the germline J gene. This chain joins TRBV12-3 or TRBV12-4 and TRBJ2-3; 12 nucleotides agree with TRBD2. This CDR3 has 17 residues. Trimming removed 1 base from V and 6 bases from J; junction bases left unmatched: 8. CDR3 sequence reads: CASSLVASGGAGDTQYF. CDR3 DNA (partial): TGTGCCAGCAGTTTAGTGGCTAGCGGGGGGGCGGGGGATACG.